The T cell receptor beta chain under discussion was sequenced for a study of a mutant IDH1 vaccine in newly diagnosed glioma (dated by TCRdb to the early 2020s). In terms of the full investigation: Eight vaccinations were administered to patients in weeks 1, 3, 5, 7, 11, 15, 19 and 23, corresponding to visits V03 through V10. Vaccination started 4-6 weeks after radiotherapy alone, or was given together with temozolomide cycles in the groups whose treatment included chemotherapy. The roughly 32 treated patients were approximately 62% male and roughly 40% female, with a mean age of approximately 40 years. Prior to enrollment, standard therapy consisting of radiotherapy alone, temozolomide alone, or radiochemotherapy with temozolomide had been administered to patients, with the combination being received by most patients. Peripheral blood was drawn at six visits: V03 (baseline), V05, V07, V10, V12 and V13. For exploratory analyses, fewer than 30 treated patients had longitudinal TCRB deep sequencing done wherever samples were available. General findings and caveats noted by the study authors: No apparent relationship was observed between pseudoprogression and alterations in the top peripheral T cell clonotypes detected by TCRB sequencing. Availability determined which PBMC samples were chosen for TCRB deep sequencing. It was noted by the authors that analyses of patient blood samples could not be reproduced owing to sample limitations. Across multiple MHC alleles, vaccine-induced immune responses were seen in around 94% of patients.

The time point label for this specimen denotes: week 11, during vaccination. Each vaccine dose, consisting of 300 ug of a 20-mer mutant IDH1 peptide in Montanide, was administered subcutaneously with topical imiquimod. The donors had newly diagnosed IDH1-mutant astrocytomas of WHO grade 3 or 4 that showed loss of nuclear ATRX. The samples were drawn from NOA16, a multicentre, single-arm, open-label phase I trial in Germany that tested a mutant IDH1 peptide vaccine in humans for the first time. Genomic DNA for TCRB sequencing was extracted from EDTA blood using the DNeasy Blood and Tissue Kit. In the case of this clone: Its antigen remains unidentified. No quality values exist for individual bases; no much larger clone is one base distant.

V gives up 6 bases and J gives up 0 bases, and the segment between their germline ends measures 12 bases. Reading from cysteine to phenylalanine, the CDR3 counts 15 amino acids. Only CDR3 DNA remains: 45 bases, in frame from the first base. The germline V gene sets CDR1 to MNHEY and CDR2 to SVGAGI. Preparation of the library involved the immunoSEQ multiplex PCR assay. The hsTCRB Kit was used according to the manufacturer's protocol to amplify rearranged TCR beta chain sequences. TCRB libraries were sequenced on an Illumina MiSeq. The source study handled its data this way. The kit vendor's proprietary platform handled demultiplexing, trimming and gene mapping. Imported from immuneACCESS, the table was reduced by TCRdb to in-frame sequences with V and J called. These copies leave out some clones; in studies compared against another copy, an unresolved V gene accounts for under half, and the cause of the remainder is not known. That table gives V, J and clone size, and the DNA gave D and trimming. The sample table records tens of thousands of clones; 79% of these occur just once. Clones ranked in the top ten supply approximately 8% of the sample.

The clonotype originates from a man between 40 and 49 years old with glioma. The sequence links TRBV6-5 to TRBJ1-3, with no confidently assigned D gene. This specimen was PBMCs, taken from a glioma patient whose treatment included an IDH1 peptide vaccine. The sequenced DNA is TGTGCCAGCAGAATCGGTATTCTCTCTGGAAACACCATATATTTT. Translated, it reads CASRIGILSGNTIYF.